The 5 T cell receptor beta chains listed next were all sequenced from one sample in a study of type 1 and type 2 diabetes patients. Genomic DNA was the PCR template. The TCR beta CDR3 region was amplified using 30 forward and 13 reverse primers. TCRdb called the multiplex PCR reads again in MiXCR, with one record for every CDR3 protein. The sample holds about 290,000 distinct CDR3 sequences, around 50% seen once. Sequenced: peripheral blood mononuclear cells (PBMCs). These TCRs come from a man younger than 30 with type 2 diabetes.

This chain connects TRBV20-1 to TRBJ1-5; no definite D call. The CDR3 spans 14 residues. CDR1 is DFQATT, CDR2 SNEGSKA, per germline (reference sequence). The V and J ends lost 2 bases and 5 bases respectively, with 13 bases between them. The CDR3 loop is CSARRVSQDQPQHF. CDR3 coding DNA: TGCAGTGCTAGAAGGGTTAGTCAAGATCAGCCCCAGCATTTT.

This clonotype was seen a handful of times. This chain connects TRBV20-1 to TRBJ1-2; D perhaps matches TRBD1 (6 bases). CDR1 and CDR2 (germline): DFQATT, SNEGSKA (reference sequence). The CDR3 consists of 14 residues. V lost 6 bases and J 5 bases, leaving 19 bases between the germline ends. For the CDR3, the DNA is TGCAGTGCCCCTTTGACAGGCACCTCTTATGGCTACACCTTC. Its protein product is CSAPLTGTSYGYTF.

This sequence joins TRBV29-1 and TRBJ1-1; D is unclear. The CDR3 is made up of 11 amino acids. The V gene's germline CDR1 is SQVTM and CDR2 ANQGSEA. Trimming stripped 2 bases from V and 6 bases from J, with 7 bases between. In DNA form, the CDR3 reads TGCAGCGTTGAAAATGGCCCTGAAGCTTTCTTT. This sequence encodes CSVENGPEAFF.

This chain joins TRBV7-9 and TRBJ1-2; the match to TRBD1 covers 8 bases. The germline V gene encodes CDR1 SEHNR and CDR2 FQNEAQ (reference sequence). This CDR3 contains 14 residues. Trimming took 5 bases from V and 4 from J; bases not matched to a gene: 6. The CDR3 region has the DNA TGTGCCAGCAGCCTCGACAGGGGCTTCTATGGCTACACCTTC. Translation: CASSLDRGFYGYTF. Using reference TRBV7-9 and TRBJ1-2 for the parts outside the CDR3, the full variable domain is DTGVSQNPRHKITKRGQNVTFRCDPISEHNRLYWYRQTLGQGPEFLTYFQNEAQLEKSRLLSDRFSAERPKGSFSTLEIQRTEQGDSAMYLCASSLDRGFYGYTFGSGTRLTVV.

J is TRBJ2-7 and V is TRBV10-3, with D possibly TRBD2 on 6 matching bases. CDR1 and CDR2 from the germline V gene are ENHRY and SYGVKD. The CDR3 totals 14 residues. Trimming removed 2 bases from V and 2 bases from J, with 10 bases in between. The CDR3 DNA follows: TGTGCCATCAGTGAGAAGGAGGGACCCTACGAGCAGTACTTC. As protein: CAISEKEGPYEQYF.